These 16 T cell receptor beta chains originate from one sample sequenced in a study of blood T cell repertoires in COVID-19. The repertoire was sequenced with immunoSEQ multiplex PCR; TCRdb's copy has only in-frame clones and lacks some. The table includes approximately 300,000 clones, around 90% detected once. The sample taken for sequencing was PBMCs or T cells enriched from blood (not recorded which). These receptors all come from a man between 60 and 75 years old who had recovered from COVID-19.

This clone appeared a single time. The CDR3 protein is CASSLPGTSGSISYEQYF. CDR3 DNA: TGTGCCAGCAGCCTGCCCGGGACTAGCGGGAGTATTTCCTACGAGCAGTACTTC. J is TRBJ2-7 and V is TRBV3-1 (or the pseudogene TRBV3-2); 14 nucleotides align to TRBD2. V lost 4 bases to trimming and J lost 1 base; unmatched junction nucleotides: 9. Per germline, CDR1 LGHDT and CDR2 YNNKEL (reference sequence). This CDR3 comprises 18 residues.

The chain combines TRBV5-1 with TRBJ2-4; a possible D gene is TRBD1 (6 bases). Trimming took 7 bases from V and 2 from J, leaving 13 bases between them. The CDR3 has 14 residues. CDR1 and CDR2 (germline): SGHRS, YFSETQ. CDR3 nucleotides: TGCGCCAGCGCGCCGAGGGGGTCCAAAAACATTCAGTACTTC. This sequence encodes CASAPRGSKNIQYF.

This chain links TRBV28 with TRBJ1-2; TRBD1 agrees at 7 bases. Germline CDR1 is MDHEN and CDR2 is SYDVKM. CDR3 length: 12 residues. J gave up 6 bases and V 7 bases, and 5 bases lay outside the gene matches. CDR3 nucleotide sequence: TGTGCCAGCACCAAGACAGGGCATGGCTACACCTTC. Protein sequence: CASTKTGHGYTF.

V is TRBV28 and J is TRBJ2-7, with TRBD1 identical over 9 bases. V trimming: 7 bases; J trimming: 2 bases; junction bases outside the gene matches: 9. Germline V lookup: CDR1 MDHEN, CDR2 SYDVKM. The length of the CDR3 is 15 residues. CDR3 amino acids: CASTQRQGVPYEQYF. CDR3 coding DNA: TGTGCCAGCACCCAAAGACAGGGGGTACCCTACGAGCAGTACTTC.

This sequence joins TRBV6-5 and TRBJ1-2; 7 bases agree with TRBD1. Germline V gene data show CDR1 as MNHEY and CDR2 as SVGAGI. With V trimmed by 0 bases and J by 7 bases, 5 bases remained unmatched. The CDR3 has 14 residues. The DNA for the CDR3 is TGTGCCAGCAGTTACTCGGACAGGCTGGGTGGCTACACCTTC. Its translation is CASSYSDRLGGYTF.

This chain links TRBV7-2 with TRBJ2-1; 13 nucleotides agree with TRBD2. The J segment lost 9 bases and the V segment lost 5 bases, leaving 7 bases of the junction unmatched. CDR1 is SGHTA and CDR2 is FQGNSA in the germline V gene. This CDR3 has 15 amino acids. This CDR3 reads CASSPGLAGVAEQFF. The CDR3, as DNA: TGTGCCAGCAGCCCCGGACTAGCGGGAGTCGCTGAGCAGTTCTTC.

The rearrangement links TRBV9 to TRBJ1-5, with D tentatively TRBD1 (6 bases). From germline, CDR1 is SGDLS and CDR2 YYNGEE. The CDR3 spans 14 residues. The V gene lost 3 bases and the J gene lost 6 bases, with 13 bases spanning the gap. CDR3 in DNA: TGTGCCAGCAGCGACAGGGAAATGGGTCAGCCCCAGCATTTT. Translated: CASSDREMGQPQHF.

The chain joins TRBV7-2 to TRBJ2-2; 9 bases fit TRBD1. There are 15 residues in the CDR3. Germline values: CDR1 SGHTA, CDR2 FQGNSA. J lost 5 bases, V lost 3 bases, and 4 bases had no gene match. As DNA, the CDR3 is TGTGCCAGCAGCTTTGGGACAGGGAGGACCGGGGAGCTGTTTTTT. Its translation: CASSFGTGRTGELFF.

The gene calls are TRBV28 and TRBJ1-5; 7 bases are a match to TRBD1. With V trimmed by 5 bases and J by 5 bases, 12 bases remained unmatched. This CDR3 comprises 16 residues. The germline gives CDR1 MDHEN, CDR2 SYDVKM. The CDR3: CASSPLPGQRDQPQHF. In DNA, the CDR3 is TGTGCCAGCAGTCCCCTACCGGGACAGCGAGATCAGCCCCAGCATTTT.

The sample holds one count of this clone. The chain is built from TRBV4-2 and TRBJ2-5, with D perhaps TRBD2 (6 bases). V gave up 0 bases and J gave up 5 bases, with 19 bases separating them. From germline, CDR1 is LGHNA and CDR2 YNFKEQ. This CDR3 spans 17 amino acids. In DNA form, the CDR3 reads TGTGCCAGCAGCCAAGATACGTGGTCTAGCGAGGATGAGACCCAGTACTTC. Its protein product is CASSQDTWSSEDETQYF.

There are a few counts of this clone. The chain has TRBV6-2 or TRBV6-3 and TRBJ2-7; 9 bases are shared with TRBD2. This CDR3 comprises 15 residues. Germline values: CDR1 MNHEY, CDR2 SVGEGT. V lost 4 bases and J lost 1; bases outside the gene matches: 5. CDR3: CASSSAGGGSYEQYF. CDR3 sequence (DNA): TGTGCCAGCAGTTCGGCGGGAGGGGGGTCCTACGAGCAGTACTTC.

This chain links TRBV2 with TRBJ2-1; TRBD2 aligns across 7 bases. This CDR3 comprises 15 residues. Germline lookup yields CDR1 SNHLY and CDR2 FYNNEI. V dropped 4 bases and J dropped 6; count of bases not matched to a gene: 9. CDR3: CASSVRLADPNEQFF. The CDR3 DNA reads TGTGCCAGCAGTGTTCGGCTAGCGGACCCCAATGAGCAGTTCTTC.

V usage is TRBV28 and J usage is TRBJ1-2; 8 bases are a match to TRBD1. CDR1 is MDHEN, CDR2 SYDVKM, per germline. J lost 5 bases, V lost 6 bases, and 11 bases had no gene match. The CDR3 spans 15 residues. The CDR3 region is CASSRPGTGAYGYTF. The CDR3 DNA reads as TGTGCCAGCAGCCGCCCAGGGACAGGAGCTTATGGCTACACCTTC.

V and J are TRBV4-1 and TRBJ2-6; 12 nucleotides line up with TRBD2. Germline loops: CDR1 MGHRA, CDR2 YSYEKL. V trimming: 0 bases; J trimming: 1 base; junction bases outside the gene matches: 4. This CDR3 spans 19 amino acids. CDR3 DNA sequence: TGCGCCAGCAGCCAAGATCTAGCGGGAGGGCCGTCTGGGGCCAACGTCCTGACTTTC. This gives the protein CASSQDLAGGPSGANVLTF.

This sequence joins TRBV28 and TRBJ2-6; tentatively, D is TRBD2 (5 bases). This CDR3 spans 17 amino acids. Germline V CDR1 and CDR2: MDHEN, SYDVKM. V was shortened by 1 base and J by 2 bases, with 12 bases between the two germline ends. CDR3 sequence reads: CASSLSTGGAGANVLTF. CDR3 DNA: TGTGCCAGCAGTTTATCCACCGGAGGAGCTGGGGCCAACGTCCTGACTTTC.

The chain employs TRBV30 and TRBJ2-3, with a possible D match to TRBD2 (6 bases). CDR1 and CDR2 from the germline V gene are GTSNPN and SVGIG (reference sequence). This CDR3 is 15 amino acids long. The V end was cut by 0 bases, the J end by 1 base, with 11 bases between. The CDR3 nucleotides read TGTGCCTGGAGTGTACGACTAGGACGCACAGATACGCAGTATTTT. Its protein product is CAWSVRLGRTDTQYF.